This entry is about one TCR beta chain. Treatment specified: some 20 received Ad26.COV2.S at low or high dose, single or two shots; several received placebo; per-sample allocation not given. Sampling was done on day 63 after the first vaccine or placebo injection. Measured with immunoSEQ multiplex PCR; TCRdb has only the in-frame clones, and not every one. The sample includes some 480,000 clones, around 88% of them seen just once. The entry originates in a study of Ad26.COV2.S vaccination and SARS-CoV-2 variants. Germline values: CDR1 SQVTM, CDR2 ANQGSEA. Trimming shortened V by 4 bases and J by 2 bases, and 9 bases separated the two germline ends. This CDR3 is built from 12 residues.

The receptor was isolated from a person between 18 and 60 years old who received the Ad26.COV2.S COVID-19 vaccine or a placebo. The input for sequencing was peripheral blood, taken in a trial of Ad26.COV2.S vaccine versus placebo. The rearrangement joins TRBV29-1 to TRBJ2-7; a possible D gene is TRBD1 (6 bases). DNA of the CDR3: TGCAGCGTTGGAGGACAGACCTACGAGCAGTACTTC. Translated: CSVGGQTYEQYF.